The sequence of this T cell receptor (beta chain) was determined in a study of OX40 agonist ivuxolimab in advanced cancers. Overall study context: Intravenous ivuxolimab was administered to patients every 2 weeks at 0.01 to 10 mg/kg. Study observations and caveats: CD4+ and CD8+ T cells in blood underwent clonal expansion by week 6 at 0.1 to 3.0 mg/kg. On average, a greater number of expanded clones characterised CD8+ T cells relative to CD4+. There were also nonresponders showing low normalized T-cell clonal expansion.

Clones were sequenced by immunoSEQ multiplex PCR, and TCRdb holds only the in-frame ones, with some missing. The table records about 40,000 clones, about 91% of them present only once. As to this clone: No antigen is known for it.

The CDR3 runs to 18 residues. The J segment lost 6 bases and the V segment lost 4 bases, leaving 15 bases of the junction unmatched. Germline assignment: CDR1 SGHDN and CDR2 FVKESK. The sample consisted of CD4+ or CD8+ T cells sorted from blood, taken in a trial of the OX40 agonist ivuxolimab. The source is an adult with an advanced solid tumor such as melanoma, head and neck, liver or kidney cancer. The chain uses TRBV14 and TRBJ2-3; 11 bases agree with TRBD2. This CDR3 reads CASSPTLTSGNFGDTQYF. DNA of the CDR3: TGTGCCAGCAGCCCTACTTTGACTAGCGGGAACTTCGGGGATACGCAGTATTTT.